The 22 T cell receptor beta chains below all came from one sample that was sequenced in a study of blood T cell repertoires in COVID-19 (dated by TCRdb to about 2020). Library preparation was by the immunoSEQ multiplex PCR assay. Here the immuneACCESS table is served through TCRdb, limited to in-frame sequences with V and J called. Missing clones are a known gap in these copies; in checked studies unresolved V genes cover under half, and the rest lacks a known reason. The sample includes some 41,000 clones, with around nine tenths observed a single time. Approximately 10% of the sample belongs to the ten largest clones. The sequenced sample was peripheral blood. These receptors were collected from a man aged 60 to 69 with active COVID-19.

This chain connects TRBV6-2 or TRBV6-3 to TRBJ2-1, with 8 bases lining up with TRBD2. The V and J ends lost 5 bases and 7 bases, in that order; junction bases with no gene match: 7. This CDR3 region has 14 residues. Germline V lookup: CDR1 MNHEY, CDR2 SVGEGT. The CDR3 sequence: CASSDIAGLNEQFF. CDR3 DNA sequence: TGTGCCAGCAGTGACATAGCGGGACTGAATGAGCAGTTCTTC.

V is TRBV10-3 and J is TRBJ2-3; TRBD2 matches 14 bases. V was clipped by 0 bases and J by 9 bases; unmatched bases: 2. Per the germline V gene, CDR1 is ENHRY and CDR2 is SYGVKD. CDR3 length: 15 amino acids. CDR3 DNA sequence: TGTGCCATCAGTGAGTCGGGGACTAGCGGGGGAACGCAGTATTTT. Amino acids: CAISESGTSGGTQYF.

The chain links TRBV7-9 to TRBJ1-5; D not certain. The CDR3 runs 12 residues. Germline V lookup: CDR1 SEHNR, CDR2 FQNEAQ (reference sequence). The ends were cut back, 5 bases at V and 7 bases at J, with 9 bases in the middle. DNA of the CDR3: TGTGCCAGCAGCCGAGGGCGGCAGCCCCAGCATTTT. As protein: CASSRGRQPQHF.

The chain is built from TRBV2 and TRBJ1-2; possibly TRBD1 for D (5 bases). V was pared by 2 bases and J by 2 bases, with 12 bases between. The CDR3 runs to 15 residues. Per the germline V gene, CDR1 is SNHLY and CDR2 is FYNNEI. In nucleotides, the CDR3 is TGTGCCAGCAGTGAAAAGGGGCAGCTCAACTATGGCTACACCTTC. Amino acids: CASSEKGQLNYGYTF.

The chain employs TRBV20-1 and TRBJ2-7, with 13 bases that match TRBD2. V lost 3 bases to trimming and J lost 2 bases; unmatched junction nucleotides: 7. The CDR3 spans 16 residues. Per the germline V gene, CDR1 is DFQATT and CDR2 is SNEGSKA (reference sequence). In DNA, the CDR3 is TGCAGTGCTAGTCCCGGACTAGCGGGAGTCGCCTACGAGCAGTACTTC. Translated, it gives CSASPGLAGVAYEQYF.

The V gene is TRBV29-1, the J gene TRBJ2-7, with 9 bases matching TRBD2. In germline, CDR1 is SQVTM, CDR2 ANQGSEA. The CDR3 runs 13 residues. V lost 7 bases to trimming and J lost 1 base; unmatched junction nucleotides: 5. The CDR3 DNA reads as TGCAGCGCCTGGACTAGCGCATCCTACGAGCAGTACTTC. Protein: CSAWTSASYEQYF.

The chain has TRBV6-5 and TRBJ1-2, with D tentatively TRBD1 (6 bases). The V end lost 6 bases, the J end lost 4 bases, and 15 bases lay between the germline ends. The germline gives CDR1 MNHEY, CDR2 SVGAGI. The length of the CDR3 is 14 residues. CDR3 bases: TGTGCCAGCAGGCGACAAACAGGGCCCTATGGCTACACCTTC. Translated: CASRRQTGPYGYTF.

This CDR3 reads CASSSGLGAYNEQFF. The CDR3 DNA reads as TGTGCCAGCAGCTCGGGACTAGGCGCCTACAATGAGCAGTTCTTC. The V gene is TRBV7-2, the J gene TRBJ2-1, with 8 nucleotides matching TRBD2. The length of the CDR3 is 15 residues. V lost 4 bases, J lost 2 bases, and 4 bases stayed unmatched. Germline V CDR1 and CDR2: SGHTA, FQGNSA. Combining the CDR3 with reference TRBV7-2 and TRBJ2-1 gives the whole variable domain GAGVSQSPSNKVTEKGKDVELRCDPISGHTALYWYRQSLGQGLEFLIYFQGNSAPDKSGLPSDRFSAERTGGSVSTLTIQRTQQEDSAVYLCASSSGLGAYNEQFFGPGTRLTVL.

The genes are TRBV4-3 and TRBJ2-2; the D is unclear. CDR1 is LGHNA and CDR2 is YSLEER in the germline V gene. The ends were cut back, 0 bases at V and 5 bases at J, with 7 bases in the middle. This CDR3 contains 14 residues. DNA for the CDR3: TGCGCCAGCAGCCAAGATCTAGGAACCGGGGAGCTGTTTTTT. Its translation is CASSQDLGTGELFF.

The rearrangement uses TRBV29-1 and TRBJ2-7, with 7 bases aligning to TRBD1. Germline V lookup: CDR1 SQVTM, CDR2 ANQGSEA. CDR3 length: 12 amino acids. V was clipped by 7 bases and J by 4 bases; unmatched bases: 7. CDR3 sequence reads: CSATGNLYEQYF. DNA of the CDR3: TGCAGCGCGACAGGGAATCTTTACGAGCAGTACTTC.

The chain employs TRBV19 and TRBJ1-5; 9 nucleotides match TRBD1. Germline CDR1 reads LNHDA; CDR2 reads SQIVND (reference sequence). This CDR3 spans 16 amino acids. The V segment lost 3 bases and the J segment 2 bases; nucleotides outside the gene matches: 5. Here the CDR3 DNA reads TGTGCCAGTAGTATGCCGGGACAGGGTCGCAATCAGCCCCAGCATTTT. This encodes CASSMPGQGRNQPQHF.

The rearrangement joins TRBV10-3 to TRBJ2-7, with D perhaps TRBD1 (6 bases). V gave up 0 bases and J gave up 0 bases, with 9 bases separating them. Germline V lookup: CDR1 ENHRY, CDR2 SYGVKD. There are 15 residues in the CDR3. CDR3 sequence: CAISESGARSYEQYF. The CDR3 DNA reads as TGTGCCATCAGTGAGTCGGGGGCCCGCTCCTACGAGCAGTACTTC.

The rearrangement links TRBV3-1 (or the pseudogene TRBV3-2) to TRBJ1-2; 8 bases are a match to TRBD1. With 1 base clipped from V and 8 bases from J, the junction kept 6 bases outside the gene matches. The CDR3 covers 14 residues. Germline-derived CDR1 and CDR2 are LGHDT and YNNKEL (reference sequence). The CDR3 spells CASSQGQGASGYTF. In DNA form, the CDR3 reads TGTGCCAGCAGCCAAGGGCAGGGGGCGTCCGGCTACACCTTC.

The CDR3 reads CSALADRGPLAGANVLTF. DNA of the CDR3: TGCAGCGCTCTAGCGGACAGGGGCCCCTTGGCTGGGGCCAACGTCCTGACTTTC. The chain uses TRBV29-1 and TRBJ2-6, with TRBD1 matching 9 bases. Germline trimming cut 7 bases from V and 2 bases from J; bases unmatched to any gene: 15. The CDR3 runs 18 residues. Germline CDR1 SQVTM, CDR2 ANQGSEA. Filled out from reference TRBV29-1 and TRBJ2-6, the complete variable domain reads SAVISQKPSRDICQRGTSLTIQCQVDSQVTMMFWYRQQPGQSLTLIATANQGSEATYESGFVIDKFPISRPNLTFSTLTVSNMSPEDSSIYLCSALADRGPLAGANVLTFGAGSRLTVL.

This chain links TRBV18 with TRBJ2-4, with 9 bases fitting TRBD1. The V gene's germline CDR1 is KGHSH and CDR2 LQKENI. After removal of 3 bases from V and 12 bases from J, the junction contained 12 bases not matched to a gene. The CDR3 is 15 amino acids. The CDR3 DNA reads TGTGCCAGCTCACCGGGGGACAGGGAAGAGTTGGGTCAGTACTTC. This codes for CASSPGDREELGQYF.

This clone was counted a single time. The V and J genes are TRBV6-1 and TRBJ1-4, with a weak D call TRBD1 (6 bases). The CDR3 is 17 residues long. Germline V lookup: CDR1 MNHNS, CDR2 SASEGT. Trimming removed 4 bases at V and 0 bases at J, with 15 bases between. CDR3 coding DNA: TGTGCCAGCAGTGTATCCGTTTGGACAGCAACTAATGAAAAACTGTTTTTT. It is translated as CASSVSVWTATNEKLFF.

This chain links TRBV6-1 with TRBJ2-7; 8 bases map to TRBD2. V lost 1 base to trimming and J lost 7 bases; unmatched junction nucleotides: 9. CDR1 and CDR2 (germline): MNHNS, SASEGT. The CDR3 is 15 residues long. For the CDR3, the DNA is TGTGCCAGCAGTGAAGGCAAAGCGGGAGCTCAGGAGCAGTACTTC. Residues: CASSEGKAGAQEQYF.

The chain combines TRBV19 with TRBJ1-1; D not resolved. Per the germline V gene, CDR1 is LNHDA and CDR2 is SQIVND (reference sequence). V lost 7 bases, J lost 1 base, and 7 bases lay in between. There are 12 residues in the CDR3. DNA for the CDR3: TGTGCCAGTATCCTCGGGAACACTGAAGCTTTCTTT. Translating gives CASILGNTEAFF.

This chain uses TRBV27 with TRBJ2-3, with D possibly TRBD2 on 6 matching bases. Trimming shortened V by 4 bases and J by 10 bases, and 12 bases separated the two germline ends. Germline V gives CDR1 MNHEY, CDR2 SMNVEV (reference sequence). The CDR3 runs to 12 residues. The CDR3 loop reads CASSSETSAQYF. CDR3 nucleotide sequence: TGTGCCAGCAGTTCTGAGACTAGTGCGCAGTATTTT.

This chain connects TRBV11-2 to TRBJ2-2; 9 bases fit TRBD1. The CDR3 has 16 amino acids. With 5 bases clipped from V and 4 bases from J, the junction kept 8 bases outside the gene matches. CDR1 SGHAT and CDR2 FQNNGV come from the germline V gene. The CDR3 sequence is CASSKPGQGFTGELFF. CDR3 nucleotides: TGTGCCAGCAGCAAACCGGGACAGGGCTTCACCGGGGAGCTGTTTTTT.

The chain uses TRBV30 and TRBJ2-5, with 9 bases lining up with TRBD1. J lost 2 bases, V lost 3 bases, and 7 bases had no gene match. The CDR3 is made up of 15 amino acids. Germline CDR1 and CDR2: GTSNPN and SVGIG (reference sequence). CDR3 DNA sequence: TGTGCCTGGAGGGCCGCGGGACAGGGACAAGAGACCCAGTACTTC. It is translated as CAWRAAGQGQETQYF.

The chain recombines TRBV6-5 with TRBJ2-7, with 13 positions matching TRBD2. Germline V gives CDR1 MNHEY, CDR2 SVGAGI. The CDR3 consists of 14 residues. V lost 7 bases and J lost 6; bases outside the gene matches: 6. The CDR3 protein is CASTRTSGSVEQYF. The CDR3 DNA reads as TGTGCCAGCACCCGGACTAGCGGGAGTGTCGAGCAGTACTTC.